These 19 T cell receptor beta chains share one sample of origin, sequenced in a study of OX40 agonist ivuxolimab in advanced cancers. Libraries were prepared by immunoSEQ multiplex PCR; TCRdb keeps only in-frame clonotypes and omits some of them. Seen here are around 60,000 clones, about 93% observed once, and the top ten hold roughly 25%. The source material was CD4+ or CD8+ T cells sorted from blood, sampled in a trial of the OX40 agonist ivuxolimab. The source of these receptors is an adult with an advanced solid tumor such as melanoma, head and neck, liver or kidney cancer.

The V call is TRBV28, the J call TRBJ2-3; TRBD2 agrees at 9 bases. Germline lookup yields CDR1 MDHEN and CDR2 SYDVKM. J was trimmed by 6 bases and V by 4 bases; bases with no gene match: 14. The CDR3 is 17 residues long. In DNA form, the CDR3 reads TGTGCCAGCAGTTCCCCGGGACTAGCCGAACGGGCGGATACGCAGTATTTT. Its translation: CASSSPGLAERADTQYF.

This clone was detected a few times. V and J are TRBV7-9 and TRBJ2-3; D gene unclear. Deletions cut 1 base from V and 6 bases from J, with 2 bases between. The CDR3 is made up of 11 amino acids. Germline V CDR1 and CDR2: SEHNR, FQNEAQ (reference sequence). CDR3 nucleotides: TGTGCCAGCAGCTTAGTGGATACGCAGTATTTT. This sequence encodes CASSLVDTQYF.

The CDR3 sequence: CASSYSSGGGQPQHF. Written as DNA, the CDR3 is TGTGCCAGCAGTTACTCTTCAGGGGGTGGTCAGCCCCAGCATTTT. The chain uses TRBV6-5 and TRBJ1-5, with 7 bases lining up with TRBD1. This CDR3 region has 15 residues. CDR1 and CDR2 from the germline V gene are MNHEY and SVGAGI. The trim removed 0 bases at V and 6 bases at J, leaving 5 bases unmatched.

The chain combines TRBV23-1 with TRBJ1-2, with 7 bases identical to TRBD1. Being an ORF, TRBV23-1 has a function that is uncertain. Trimming took 0 bases from V and 3 from J; bases not matched to a gene: 16. The CDR3 is made up of 19 amino acids. The CDR3 is CASSQSSEDRTSRYYGYTF. CDR3 DNA: TGCGCCAGCAGTCAATCCTCAGAGGACAGGACCTCCCGCTACTATGGCTACACCTTC.

The chain is built from TRBV28 and TRBJ2-1; 8 bases agree with TRBD2. The CDR3 totals 15 residues. Per germline, CDR1 MDHEN and CDR2 SYDVKM. The J segment lost 0 bases and the V segment lost 4 bases, leaving 2 bases of the junction unmatched. CDR3: CASSSGLVSYNEQFF. The DNA of the CDR3 is TGTGCCAGCAGTTCGGGACTAGTCTCCTACAATGAGCAGTTCTTC.

The V and J genes are TRBV6-5 and TRBJ1-1, with D perhaps matching TRBD1 (6 bases). Per germline, CDR1 MNHEY and CDR2 SVGAGI. The CDR3 runs to 15 residues. Trimming took off 5 bases at V and 1 base at J, with 14 bases between the two ends. CDR3 in DNA: TGTGCCAGCAGTCCCTCGGCAGGGGCGAACACTGAAGCTTTCTTT. It is translated as CASSPSAGANTEAFF.

This clone was seen a handful of times. The rearrangement links TRBV19 to TRBJ2-7, with 9 bases fitting TRBD1. The V and J ends lost 5 bases and 1 base, in that order; junction bases with no gene match: 6. This CDR3 comprises 15 residues. In germline, CDR1 is LNHDA, CDR2 SQIVND (reference sequence). The CDR3 protein is CASSFGTGRSYEQYF. As DNA, the CDR3 is TGTGCCAGTAGTTTCGGGACAGGGAGGTCCTACGAGCAGTACTTC.

The CDR3 coding sequence is TGTGCCAGCAGTAGTTACAGGAATGCAGATACGCAGTATTTT. Its protein product is CASSSYRNADTQYF. The chain carries TRBV11-2 and TRBJ2-3; D perhaps matches TRBD1 (5 bases). The CDR3 consists of 14 residues. The germline CDR1 and CDR2 sequences are SGHAT and FQNNGV. V was cut by 6 bases and J by 4 bases, with 14 bases left in between. Variable domain in full (rest from reference TRBV11-2 and TRBJ2-3): EAGVAQSPRYKIIEKRQSVAFWCNPISGHATLYWYQQILGQGPKLLIQFQNNGVVDDSQLPKDRFSAERLKGVDSTLKIQPAKLEDSAVYLCASSSYRNADTQYFGPGTRLTVL.

Here the CDR3 DNA reads TGTGCCAGCAGTTACACTAGCGGGAGCGTATATGAGCAGTTCTTC. Its translation is CASSYTSGSVYEQFF. J is TRBJ2-1 and V is TRBV6-5, with 11 bases that match TRBD2. V trimming: 2 bases; J trimming: 8 bases; junction bases outside the gene matches: 5. In germline, CDR1 is MNHEY, CDR2 SVGAGI. The CDR3 extends over 15 amino acids.

The chain links TRBV6-6 to TRBJ1-1; a possible D gene is TRBD1 (5 bases). The ends were cut back, 4 bases at V and 11 bases at J, with 11 bases in the middle. The germline CDR1 and CDR2 sequences are MNHNY and SVGAGI (reference sequence). This CDR3 is 11 amino acids long. The CDR3 DNA reads as TGTGCCAGCAGTTGGGGGGTCCAGGCTTTCTTT. This gives the protein CASSWGVQAFF.

This chain uses TRBV4-2 with TRBJ2-7; D is possibly TRBD2 (6 bases). Looked up from germline, CDR1 is LGHNA and CDR2 is YNFKEQ. The CDR3 extends over 15 amino acids. V was trimmed by 0 bases and J by 2 bases, leaving 11 bases between them. The CDR3 nucleotides read TGTGCCAGCAGCCAAGAGGGACTGGGGGCCTACGAGCAGTACTTC. Protein: CASSQEGLGAYEQYF.

The chain combines TRBV29-1 with TRBJ2-3, with D hard to call. Germline CDR1 is SQVTM and CDR2 is ANQGSEA. The CDR3 runs to 12 residues. Trimming took off 4 bases at V and 4 bases at J, with 9 bases between the two ends. The CDR3: CSVVGGPDTQYF. CDR3 in DNA: TGCAGCGTTGTGGGTGGTCCAGATACGCAGTATTTT.

V is TRBV7-9 and J is TRBJ2-3; TRBD2 aligns across 8 bases. In germline, CDR1 is SEHNR, CDR2 FQNEAQ (reference sequence). The V segment lost 1 base and the J segment 2 bases; nucleotides outside the gene matches: 5. CDR3 length equals 16 residues. DNA of the CDR3: TGTGCCAGCAGCTTAGTACCCGGGGGGGCCACAGATACGCAGTATTTT. Translation gives CASSLVPGGATDTQYF.

This clone was observed a handful of times. V is TRBV9 and J is TRBJ1-1; 8 bases fit TRBD1. J lost 4 bases, V lost 1 base, and 3 bases had no gene match. The CDR3 has 14 amino acids. The germline V gene encodes CDR1 SGDLS and CDR2 YYNGEE. The DNA of the CDR3 is TGTGCCAGCAGCGTATCAGGGGGCCCCACTGAAGCTTTCTTT. As protein: CASSVSGGPTEAFF.

The chain is built from TRBV27 and TRBJ2-7; 8 bases are shared with TRBD2. The CDR3 loop spans 15 amino acids. After removal of 4 bases from V and 4 bases from J, the junction contained 9 bases not matched to a gene. The germline gives CDR1 MNHEY, CDR2 SMNVEV (reference sequence). The CDR3 region has the DNA TGTGCCAGCAGTTCCCGAGGGACTAGTGCGTACGAGCAGTACTTC. It yields the protein CASSSRGTSAYEQYF.

In its sample, this clone ranks as large. The V and J genes are TRBV5-5 and TRBJ1-4; 10 nucleotides line up with TRBD1. The germline gives CDR1 SGHKS, CDR2 YYEKEE (reference sequence). This CDR3 region has 17 residues. V lost 2 bases and J lost 5; bases outside the gene matches: 9. CDR3 DNA sequence: TGTGCCAGCAGCTTCCCGGGACAGGGGTTTGAGAATGAAAAACTGTTTTTT. This encodes CASSFPGQGFENEKLFF. Full variable domain (missing parts from reference TRBV5-5 and TRBJ1-4): DAGVTQSPTHLIKTRGQQVTLRCSPISGHKSVSWYQQVLGQGPQFIFQYYEKEERGRGNFPDRFSARQFPNYSSELNVNALLLGDSALYLCASSFPGQGFENEKLFFGSGTQLSVL.

A note on this clone: The sample contains more than one DNA sequence encoding this CDR3. The chain employs TRBV5-6 and TRBJ1-5, with 10 bases that match TRBD1. The V segment lost 3 bases and the J segment 3 bases; nucleotides outside the gene matches: 6. The CDR3 contains 16 residues. Germline values: CDR1 SGHDT, CDR2 YYEEEE. CDR3 DNA sequence: TGTGCCAGCAGCTACATGGGACAGGGGTCCAATCAGCCCCAGCATTTT. Its protein product is CASSYMGQGSNQPQHF.

The V gene is TRBV28, the J gene TRBJ2-5; 8 positions match TRBD1. V dropped 5 bases and J dropped 5; count of bases not matched to a gene: 10. Germline values: CDR1 MDHEN, CDR2 SYDVKM. This CDR3 has 15 amino acids. The CDR3 is CASSRTRGLLETQYF. CDR3 coding DNA: TGTGCCAGCAGTCGAACCAGGGGGCTATTGGAGACCCAGTACTTC.

The chain recombines TRBV28 with TRBJ2-3; D remains ambiguous. CDR1 and CDR2 (germline): MDHEN, SYDVKM. The CDR3 has 13 residues. V was trimmed by 3 bases and J by 3 bases, leaving 7 bases between them. For the CDR3, the DNA is TGTGCCAGCAGTTTCATAGTGACAGATACGCAGTATTTT. Protein: CASSFIVTDTQYF.